Following are 16 T cell receptor beta chains from one sample sequenced in a study of T-cell memory formation after mild COVID-19. TCRdb processed the 5' RACE reads anew with MiXCR; each CDR3 protein has one entry. The sample carries hundreds of thousands of distinct CDR3 sequences, about a sixth recorded once. The sample consisted of PBMCs or a T cell subset sorted from them (not recorded which). All receptors come from a man between 18 and 29 years old who had mild COVID-19 (a few samples of this study predate the infection). Cell type and time point are not known.

The J gene is TRBJ1-4, the V gene TRBV28; D ambiguous. The germline CDR1 and CDR2 sequences are MDHEN and SYDVKM. This CDR3 spans 13 amino acids. V was trimmed by 6 bases and J by 11 bases, leaving 16 bases between them. CDR3 in DNA: TGTGCCAGCAGCCCGGCCCGAGCCCTTAAACTGTTTTTT. This gives the protein CASSPARALKLFF.

This clonotype has just one count. The CDR3 sequence is CASQWRGGMNEQFF. The CDR3 DNA sequence: TGTGCCTCCCAGTGGCGGGGGGGAATGAATGAGCAGTTCTTC. The chain combines TRBV19 with TRBJ2-1, with 9 bases identical to TRBD2. The CDR3 totals 14 residues. Germline V gene lookup returns CDR1 LNHDA and CDR2 SQIVND (reference sequence). J lost 7 bases, V lost 11 bases, and 12 bases had no gene match.

The rearrangement uses TRBV6-2 or TRBV6-3 and TRBJ1-5; TRBD1 matches 9 bases. The trim removed 5 bases at V and 0 bases at J, leaving 5 bases unmatched. Germline CDR1 is MNHEY and CDR2 is SVGEGT. The CDR3 covers 16 residues. CDR3 in DNA: TGTGCCAGCAGTGAGTCGACAGGGGGTAGCAATCAGCCCCAGCATTTT. Translation: CASSESTGGSNQPQHF.

This clonotype occurred many times. V and J are TRBV6-5 and TRBJ1-4; TRBD1 might be the D (5 bases). Germline V gene sequence: CDR1 MNHEY, CDR2 SVGAGI. V lost 6 bases and J lost 8, with 7 bases in between. CDR3 length equals 11 residues. The CDR3 here is CASRAGEKLFF. The CDR3 DNA reads as TGTGCCAGCAGGGCAGGGGAAAAACTGTTTTTT.

This clonotype was observed at least ten times. This chain connects TRBV5-1 to TRBJ1-3; tentatively, D is TRBD1 (6 bases). The germline gives CDR1 SGHRS, CDR2 YFSETQ. Trimming removed 0 bases from V and 0 bases from J, with 10 bases in between. CDR3 length equals 16 residues. CDR3 protein: CASSLVTGTSGNTIYF. The CDR3, as DNA: TGCGCCAGCAGCTTGGTTACAGGGACCTCTGGAAACACCATATATTTT.

This clonotype has only a few counts. This chain uses TRBV10-3 with TRBJ2-5; D perhaps matches TRBD2 (5 bases). CDR3 length equals 11 residues. Deletions cut 6 bases from V and 4 bases from J, with 6 bases between. The germline V gene encodes CDR1 ENHRY and CDR2 SYGVKD. The CDR3 DNA reads TGTGCCATCAGGAGCGGAGAGACCCAGTACTTC. Protein product: CAIRSGETQYF.

This clonotype was recorded a few times. V gene TRBV3-1 combines with J gene TRBJ2-1, with 10 bases fitting TRBD2. Germline loops: CDR1 LGHDT, CDR2 YNNKEL (reference sequence). V gave up 6 bases and J gave up 5 bases; unmatched junction bases: 10. This CDR3 comprises 16 residues. The CDR3 protein is CASRNSGGAPHNEQFF. For the CDR3, the DNA is TGTGCCAGCAGAAACAGCGGGGGGGCACCCCACAATGAGCAGTTCTTC.

This clonotype was detected a few times. The chain joins TRBV18 to TRBJ1-2; D is ambiguous. The CDR3 runs to 15 residues. From germline, CDR1 is KGHSH and CDR2 LQKENI. Trimming removed 1 base at V and 2 bases at J, with 11 bases between. CDR3 sequence: CASSPQRSPNYGYTF. In DNA form, the CDR3 reads TGTGCCAGCTCACCACAAAGGTCCCCCAACTATGGCTACACCTTC.

A remark on this clonotype: Possible read error: a much larger clone is one base away. This chain's CDR3 is CASSHGQNSGYTF. Here the CDR3 DNA reads TGTGCCAGCAGCCACGGACAGAACTCTGGCTACACCTTC. V usage is TRBV4-2 and J usage is TRBJ1-2, with D tentatively TRBD1 (6 bases). Germline assignment: CDR1 LGHNA and CDR2 YNFKEQ. This CDR3 contains 13 residues.

This clonotype was seen a few times. This sequence joins TRBV5-4 and TRBJ1-5; no reliable D call. Germline lookup yields CDR1 SGHNT and CDR2 YYREEE (reference sequence). Trimming removed 0 bases from V and 5 bases from J, with 6 bases in between. The CDR3 length is 13 residues. Here the CDR3 reads CASSLDSDQPQHF. DNA of the CDR3: TGTGCCAGCAGCTTGGACAGCGATCAGCCCCAGCATTTT.

The chain carries TRBV7-2 and TRBJ2-3, with TRBD1 identical over 7 bases. The CDR3 has 15 residues. The germline CDR1 and CDR2 sequences are SGHTA and FQGNSA. The V gene end was trimmed by 2 bases and the J gene end by 5 bases; junction bases not matched to a gene: 7. The CDR3 reads CASSLSAGGGDTQYF. CDR3 nucleotides: TGTGCCAGCAGCTTATCAGCAGGGGGTGGAGATACGCAGTATTTT.

This clonotype appeared a few times. V and J are TRBV11-2 and TRBJ2-4; 14 positions agree with TRBD2. In germline, CDR1 is SGHAT, CDR2 FQNNGV. V was pared by 6 bases and J by 6 bases, with 4 bases of the junction left unmatched. CDR3 length: 15 residues. CDR3 loop: CASRRLAGGLNIQYF. Written as DNA, the CDR3 is TGTGCCAGCAGGAGACTAGCGGGGGGGTTAAACATTCAGTACTTC.

The table lists this clonotype with a few counts. The genes are TRBV7-2 and TRBJ2-7; 7 bases align to TRBD2. Unmatched junction bases numbered 7, after V lost 3 bases and J lost 2 bases. From germline, CDR1 is SGHTA and CDR2 FQGNSA. This CDR3 is 15 amino acids long. The CDR3 protein is CASSFRASGPYEQYF. The CDR3 DNA reads as TGTGCCAGCAGCTTCCGCGCTAGCGGACCCTACGAGCAGTACTTC.

In its sample, this clonotype was seen a few times. The chain links TRBV12-3 or TRBV12-4 to TRBJ1-5; D ambiguous. CDR3 length equals 14 residues. V was shortened by 3 bases and J by 4 bases, with 10 bases between the two germline ends. CDR3 in amino acids: CASSFIGFNQPQHF. DNA of the CDR3: TGTGCCAGCAGTTTTATCGGTTTTAATCAGCCCCAGCATTTT.

The rearrangement links TRBV24-1 to TRBJ1-1; 7 bases match TRBD1. Germline values: CDR1 KGHDR, CDR2 SFDVKD. With 6 bases clipped from V and 1 base from J, the junction kept 10 bases outside the gene matches. CDR3 length equals 16 residues. This CDR3 is CATSPNPGTENTEAFF. CDR3 nucleotides: TGTGCCACCAGTCCAAACCCCGGGACAGAGAACACTGAAGCTTTCTTT.

The chain joins TRBV11-2 to TRBJ2-5; the D is unclear. Trimming removed 0 bases at V and 0 bases at J, with 8 bases between. The germline gives CDR1 SGHAT, CDR2 FQNNGV. This CDR3 contains 15 residues. CDR3 sequence: CASSLEPRYQETQYF. CDR3 nucleotides: TGTGCCAGCAGCTTAGAACCCCGGTACCAAGAGACCCAGTACTTC.